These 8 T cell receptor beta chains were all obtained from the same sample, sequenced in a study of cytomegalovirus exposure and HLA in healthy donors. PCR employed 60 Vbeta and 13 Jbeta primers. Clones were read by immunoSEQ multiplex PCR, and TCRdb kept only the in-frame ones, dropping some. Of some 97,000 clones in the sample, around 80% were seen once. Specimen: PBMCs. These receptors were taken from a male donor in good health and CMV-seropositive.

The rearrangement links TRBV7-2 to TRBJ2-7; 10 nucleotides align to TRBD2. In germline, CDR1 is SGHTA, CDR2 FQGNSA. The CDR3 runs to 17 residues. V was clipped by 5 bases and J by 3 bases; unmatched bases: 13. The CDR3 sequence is CASSDLAGAIRLYEQYF. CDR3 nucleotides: TGTGCCAGCAGCGACCTAGCGGGGGCCATCCGCCTCTACGAGCAGTACTTC.

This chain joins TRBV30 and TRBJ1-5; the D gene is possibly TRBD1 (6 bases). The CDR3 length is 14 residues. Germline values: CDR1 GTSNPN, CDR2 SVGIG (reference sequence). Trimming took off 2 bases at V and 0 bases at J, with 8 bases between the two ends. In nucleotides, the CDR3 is TGTGCCTGGAGTAGGGACAATAGCAATCAGCCCCAGCATTTT. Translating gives CAWSRDNSNQPQHF.

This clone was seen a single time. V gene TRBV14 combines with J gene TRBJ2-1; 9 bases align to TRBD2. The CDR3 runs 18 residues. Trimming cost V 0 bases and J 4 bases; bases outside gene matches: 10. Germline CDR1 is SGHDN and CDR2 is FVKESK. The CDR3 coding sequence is TGTGCCAGCAGCCAAGATTGGCTGCTAGCGGGGAAGTACAATGAGCAGTTCTTC. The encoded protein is CASSQDWLLAGKYNEQFF.

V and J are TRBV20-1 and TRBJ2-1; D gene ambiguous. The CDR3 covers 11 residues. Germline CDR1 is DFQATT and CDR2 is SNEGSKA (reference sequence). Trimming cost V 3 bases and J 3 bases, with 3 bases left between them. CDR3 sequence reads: CSASNYNEQFF. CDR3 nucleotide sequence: TGCAGTGCTAGCAACTACAATGAGCAGTTCTTC.

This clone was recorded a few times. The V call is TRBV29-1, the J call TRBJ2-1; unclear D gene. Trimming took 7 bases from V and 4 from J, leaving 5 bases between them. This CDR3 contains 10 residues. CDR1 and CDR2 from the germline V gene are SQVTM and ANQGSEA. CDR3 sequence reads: CSAGYNEQFF. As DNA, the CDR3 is TGCAGCGCCGGTTACAATGAGCAGTTCTTC.

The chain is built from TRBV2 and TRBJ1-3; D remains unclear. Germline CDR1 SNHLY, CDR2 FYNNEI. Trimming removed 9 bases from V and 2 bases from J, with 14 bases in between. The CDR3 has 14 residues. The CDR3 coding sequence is TGTGCCAGTGTTTTGGAGGGCGCTGGAAACACCATATATTTT. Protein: CASVLEGAGNTIYF.

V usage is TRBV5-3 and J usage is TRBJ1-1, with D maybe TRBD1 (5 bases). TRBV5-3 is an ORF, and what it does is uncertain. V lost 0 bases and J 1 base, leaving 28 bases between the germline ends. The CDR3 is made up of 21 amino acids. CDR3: CARSLGHGRVREDRKNTEAFF. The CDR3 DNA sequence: TGTGCCAGAAGCTTGGGACACGGGAGGGTTAGGGAAGACAGAAAGAACACTGAAGCTTTCTTT.

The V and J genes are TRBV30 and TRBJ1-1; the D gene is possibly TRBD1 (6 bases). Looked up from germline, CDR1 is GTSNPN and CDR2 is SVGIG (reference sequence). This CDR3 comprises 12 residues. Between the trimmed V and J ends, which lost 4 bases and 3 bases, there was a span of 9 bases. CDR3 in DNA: TGTGCCTGGACGACAGGTGACACTGAAGCTTTCTTT. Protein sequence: CAWTTGDTEAFF.